This TCR beta chain was sequenced in a study of blood T cell repertoires in COVID-19. About the research overall: Whether acute or convalescent, the COVID-19 samples came from the United States, Italy and Spain. From T cells, B-cell-depleted T cells, or PBMCs came the material, which was cDNA or gDNA.

Per the original methods: Estimates of nucleated cell counts were drawn from the amplification of reference gene primers. TCRdb's copy holds only in-frame clones and misses some; the assay was immunoSEQ multiplex PCR. The V and J calls and the clone size are those of that table, but D and trimming were determined from the DNA. Of 100,000 to 150,000 clones in the sample, over 70% were seen once. V lost 5 bases, J lost 3 bases, and 9 bases stayed unmatched. Germline CDR1 reads MNHEY; CDR2 reads SMNVEV (reference sequence). The CDR3 has 16 amino acids. The sample taken for sequencing was peripheral blood. This sequence was found in a man in his sixties or seventies with acute or convalescent COVID-19. The V call is TRBV27, the J call TRBJ2-3, with TRBD1 matching 9 bases. CDR3 sequence (DNA): TGTGCCAGCAGTCTGGACAGGGGAGGAAGGACAGATACGCAGTATTTT. It translates to CASSLDRGGRTDTQYF.